The source of this T cell receptor (beta chain) is a study of T cells after yellow fever vaccination. Comments on this clonotype: Its antigen is unknown.

TCRdb re-called the 5' RACE reads through MiXCR, storing one row per CDR3 protein. The repertoire holds some 390,000 distinct CDR3 sequences, with approximately 19% as singletons. Whole-study results and caveats: There was a possibility that FACS-sorted repertoires contained abundant clonotypes contaminating from the bulk population. Weaker overall was a secondary response that nonetheless peaked faster, on day 5 versus 15.

There are 14 residues in the CDR3. Trimming took off 5 bases at V and 2 bases at J, with 13 bases between the two ends. The V gene's germline CDR1 is SGHTA and CDR2 FQGTGA. The sample here was PBMCs, taken before the yellow fever booster vaccination. This receptor was identified in a man between 18 and 29 years old who received the YFV17D yellow fever vaccine. The rearrangement uses TRBV7-3 and TRBJ2-7; possibly TRBD2 for D (6 bases). CDR3 in amino acids: CASSPTGGTYEQYF. DNA for the CDR3: TGTGCCAGCAGCCCAACCGGGGGTACCTACGAGCAGTACTTC.